This TCR beta chain was documented in a study of cytomegalovirus exposure and HLA in healthy donors. Regarding this clone: What it recognizes is unknown.

Whole-study findings and limits: Overall, approximately 150 TCR beta chains were annotated as cytomegalovirus-associated.

The repertoire was sequenced with immunoSEQ multiplex PCR; TCRdb's copy has only in-frame clones and lacks some. In the table there are some 140,000 clones, roughly 86% of which are singletons. The germline V gene has CDR1 SGHRS and CDR2 YFSETQ. With 5 bases clipped from V and 11 bases from J, the junction kept 12 bases outside the gene matches. The length of the CDR3 is 13 residues. This sequence joins TRBV5-1 and TRBJ2-7, with 8 bases that match TRBD1. The specimen sequenced was PBMCs. This clonotype was sampled from a woman aged 25 to 45 in good health and CMV-seronegative. This chain's CDR3 is CASRGTGPTREYF. Here the CDR3 DNA reads TGCGCCAGCAGAGGGACAGGACCTACGAGGGAGTACTTC. Complete variable domain (other parts from reference TRBV5-1 and TRBJ2-7): KAGVTQTPRYLIKTRGQQVTLSCSPISGHRSVSWYQQTPGQGLQFLFEYFSETQRNKGNFPGRFSGRQFSNSRSEMNVSTLELGDSALYLCASRGTGPTREYFGPGTRLTVT.